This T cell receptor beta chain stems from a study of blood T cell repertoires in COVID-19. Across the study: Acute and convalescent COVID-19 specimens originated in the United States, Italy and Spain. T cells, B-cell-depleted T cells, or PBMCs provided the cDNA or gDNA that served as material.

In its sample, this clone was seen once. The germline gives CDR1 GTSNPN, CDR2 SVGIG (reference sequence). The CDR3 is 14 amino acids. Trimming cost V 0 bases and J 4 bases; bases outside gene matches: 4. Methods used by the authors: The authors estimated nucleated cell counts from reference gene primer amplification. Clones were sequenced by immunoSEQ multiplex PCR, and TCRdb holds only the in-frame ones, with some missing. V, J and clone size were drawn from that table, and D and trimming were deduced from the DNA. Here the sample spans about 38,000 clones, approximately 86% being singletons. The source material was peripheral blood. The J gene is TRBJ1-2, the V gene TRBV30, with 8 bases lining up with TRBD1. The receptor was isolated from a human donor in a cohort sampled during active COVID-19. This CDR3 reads CAWSVGQGAYGYTF. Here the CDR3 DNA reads TGTGCCTGGAGTGTAGGCCAGGGGGCCTATGGCTACACCTTC. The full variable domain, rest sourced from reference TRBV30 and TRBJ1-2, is SQTIHQWPATLVQPVGSPLSLECTVEGTSNPNLYWYRQAAGRGLQLLFYSVGIGQISSEVPQNLSASRPQDRQFILSSKKLLLSDSGFYLCAWSVGQGAYGYTFGSGTRLTVV.